The 9 T cell receptor beta chains presented below share a single source sample, sequenced in a study of early T cells in non-severe SARS-CoV-2 infection. Via MiXCR, TCRdb re-called the 5' RACE reads, giving one row per CDR3 protein. The sample has some 70,000 distinct CDR3 sequences, 9.5% to 15% seen once. The sequenced sample was whole blood. These receptors all stem from an adult who was a healthcare worker with PCR-confirmed SARS-CoV-2 infection or an uninfected control (not recorded which).

This clonotype has just a few counts. The V call is TRBV6-7, the J call TRBJ2-1; 14 nucleotides align to TRBD2. TRBV6-7 is annotated as an ORF whose role is uncertain. The CDR3 extends over 21 amino acids. With V trimmed by 7 bases and J by 1 base, 18 bases remained unmatched. CDR3 protein: CASTYWEEGTSGSRSYNEQFF. The CDR3, as DNA: TGTGCCAGCACATATTGGGAGGAGGGGACTAGCGGGAGTAGGTCCTACAATGAGCAGTTCTTC.

There are a few counts of this clonotype. The V gene is TRBV19, the J gene TRBJ1-2; 8 nucleotides line up with TRBD1. The CDR3 extends over 13 amino acids. The V segment lost 9 bases and the J segment 9 bases; nucleotides outside the gene matches: 12. CDR1 is LNHDA, CDR2 SQIVND, per germline (reference sequence). The CDR3 spells CASNEFGQGSYTF. CDR3 bases: TGTGCCAGCAACGAATTTGGACAGGGCAGCTACACCTTC.

This chain joins TRBV2 and TRBJ2-7; TRBD1 is a possible D gene (5 bases). Germline V gene lookup returns CDR1 SNHLY and CDR2 FYNNEI. The CDR3 totals 10 residues. V dropped 6 bases and J dropped 11 bases, with 11 bases sitting between them. DNA for the CDR3: TGTGCCAGCAGCGACAGTCGGGAGTACTTC. Translating it yields CASSDSREYF.

This clonotype was detected ten times or more. This chain's CDR3 is CASSGRAGVTDTQYF. The CDR3 DNA follows: TGTGCCAGCAGTGGTCGAGCGGGAGTGACAGATACGCAGTATTTT. The chain recombines TRBV2 with TRBJ2-3; 8 positions match TRBD2. In germline, CDR1 is SNHLY, CDR2 FYNNEI. The V and J ends lost 4 bases and 3 bases, in that order; junction bases with no gene match: 6. This CDR3 is 15 amino acids long.

This chain connects TRBV12-3 or TRBV12-4 to TRBJ2-2; 9 bases are a match to TRBD2. The CDR3 spans 13 residues. V lost 10 bases to trimming and J lost 4 bases; unmatched junction nucleotides: 4. CDR3 sequence (DNA): TGTGCCAACTCAGCGGGAGGCACCGGGGAGCTGTTTTTT. It codes for CANSAGGTGELFF.

This clonotype was detected many times. The V gene is TRBV20-1, the J gene TRBJ2-1; 11 nucleotides align to TRBD2. Looked up from germline, CDR1 is DFQATT and CDR2 is SNEGSKA (reference sequence). This CDR3 comprises 16 residues. V lost 5 bases, J lost 2 bases, and 8 bases stayed unmatched. The CDR3 DNA is TGCAGTGCTCCCGGACTAGCGGGTCTTACCTACAATGAGCAGTTCTTC. It encodes CSAPGLAGLTYNEQFF.

The genes are TRBV24-1 and TRBJ1-2; no definite D call. Trimming removed 4 bases at V and 9 bases at J, with 14 bases between. This CDR3 comprises 13 residues. Germline V gene data show CDR1 as KGHDR and CDR2 as SFDVKD. CDR3 nucleotides: TGTGCCACCAGTGAACCCGGACGGCCCCGCTACACCTTC. Translation: CATSEPGRPRYTF.

Notes on this clonotype: A much bigger clone sits one base away, suggesting this may be a read error. The CDR3, as DNA: TGTGCCGGCAGCCGGGGGGACTCCTACAATGAGCAGTTCTTC. It encodes CAGSRGDSYNEQFF. The rearrangement links TRBV28 to TRBJ2-1; 7 nucleotides agree with TRBD2. Germline V gives CDR1 MDHEN, CDR2 SYDVKM. The CDR3 is made up of 14 amino acids. The whole variable domain, filled in from reference TRBV28 and TRBJ2-1, reads DVKVTQSSRYLVKRTGEKVFLECVQDMDHENMFWYRQDPGLGLRLIYFSYDVKMKEKGDIPEGYSVSREKKERFSLILESASTNQTSMYLCAGSRGDSYNEQFFGPGTRLTVL.

This clonotype was observed a few times. The chain recombines TRBV7-3 with TRBJ2-3, with D possibly TRBD1 on 5 matching bases. The CDR3 is 13 residues long. Trimming left V 6 bases short and J 2 bases short, with 9 bases between. Germline V lookup: CDR1 SGHTA, CDR2 FQGTGA. DNA of the CDR3: TGTGCCAGCAGTAGACAGATCACAGATACGCAGTATTTT. Translation: CASSRQITDTQYF. Drawing the rest from reference TRBV7-3 and TRBJ2-3, the complete variable domain is GAGVSQTPSNKVTEKGKYVELRCDPISGHTALYWYRQSLGQGPEFLIYFQGTGAADDSGLPNDRFFAVRPEGSVSTLKIQRTERGDSAVYLCASSRQITDTQYFGPGTRLTVL.